The 8 T cell receptor beta chains below come from one sample, sequenced in a study of blood T cell repertoires in COVID-19. Repertoires were generated with immunoSEQ multiplex PCR, while TCRdb's copy carries only in-frame clones and drops some. The repertoire holds 350,000 to 400,000 clones, with 90% to 95% as singletons. Sequenced material: PBMCs or T cells enriched from blood (not recorded which). Receptors originate from a woman aged 40-49 years who had been exposed to COVID-19.

V usage is TRBV11-1 and J usage is TRBJ1-1; D might be TRBD1 (6 bases). The germline V and J ends were trimmed by 5 bases and 5 bases, with 12 bases remaining between them. This CDR3 has 13 residues. Per the germline V gene, CDR1 is SGHAT and CDR2 is FQDESV (reference sequence). The CDR3 DNA follows: TGTGCCAGCAGCGAACAGGGTGGGACTGAAGCTTTCTTT. Its protein is CASSEQGGTEAFF.

This chain connects TRBV15 to TRBJ2-1; 10 bases line up with TRBD2. Per germline, CDR1 LNHNV and CDR2 YYDKDF (reference sequence). The CDR3 sequence is 15 residues long. V was pared by 3 bases and J by 8 bases, with 7 bases of the junction left unmatched. CDR3 sequence reads: CATSRLSGGYYEQFF. In DNA, the CDR3 is TGTGCCACCAGCAGGCTTAGCGGGGGGTACTATGAGCAGTTCTTC. Complete variable domain (other parts from reference TRBV15 and TRBJ2-1): DAMVIQNPRYQVTQFGKPVTLSCSQTLNHNVMYWYQQKSSQAPKLLFHYYDKDFNNEADTPDNFQSRRPNTSFCFLDIRSPGLGDTAMYLCATSRLSGGYYEQFFGPGTRLTVL.

CDR3 region: CASSLTGNSPLHF. The CDR3 nucleotides read TGTGCCAGCAGCTTGACAGGGAATTCACCCCTCCACTTT. The chain recombines TRBV5-8 with TRBJ1-6; tentatively, D is TRBD1 (6 bases). The CDR3 spans 13 residues. Germline loops: CDR1 SGHTS, CDR2 YDEGEE. V lost 1 base, J lost 7 bases, and 6 bases lay in between.

The genes are TRBV2 and TRBJ1-4, with D perhaps matching TRBD1 (5 bases). Between the trimmed V and J ends, which lost 1 base and 12 bases, there was a span of 12 bases. The CDR3 totals 13 residues. Germline-derived CDR1 and CDR2 are SNHLY and FYNNEI. The CDR3 region has the DNA TGTGCCAGCAGTGAAGGCAGGGTATCTCAACTGTTTTTT. It encodes CASSEGRVSQLFF.

This chain joins TRBV10-3 and TRBJ2-7; weak D call: TRBD2 (5 bases). The germline gives CDR1 ENHRY, CDR2 SYGVKD. The CDR3 contains 13 residues. V lost 4 bases and J lost 3, with 10 bases in between. This CDR3 is CAISGGAYYEQYF. As DNA, the CDR3 is TGTGCCATCAGTGGGGGAGCCTACTACGAGCAGTACTTC.

This chain uses TRBV5-4 with TRBJ1-3, with 9 positions matching TRBD1. V lost 4 bases, J lost 4 bases, and 12 bases stayed unmatched. This CDR3 spans 17 amino acids. CDR1 SGHNT and CDR2 YYREEE come from the germline V gene (reference sequence). The CDR3 coding sequence is TGTGCCAGCAGCCCCGTCCCGGGACAGGGAACAGGAAACACCATATATTTT. Translated: CASSPVPGQGTGNTIYF.

The rearrangement joins TRBV5-1 to TRBJ1-6; 7 nucleotides agree with TRBD1. This CDR3 is 16 amino acids long. The germline V gene encodes CDR1 SGHRS and CDR2 YFSETQ. Trimming at V came to 4 bases and at J to 0 bases, leaving 4 bases not matched to a gene. The CDR3 DNA reads as TGCGCCAGCAGCGCCCGGGACAGCTCCTATAATTCACCCCTCCACTTT. It codes for CASSARDSSYNSPLHF.

The chain couples TRBV6-5 to TRBJ2-7, with 12 bases that match TRBD2. The CDR3 covers 14 residues. Looked up from germline, CDR1 is MNHEY and CDR2 is SVGAGI. V shed 6 bases and J 2 bases; nucleotides not matched to a gene: 2. CDR3: CASSGLAGTYEQYF. CDR3 nucleotides: TGTGCCAGCAGCGGACTAGCGGGGACCTACGAGCAGTACTTC.